Listed below are T cell receptor beta chains from one sample, sequenced in a study of a mutant IDH1 vaccine in newly diagnosed glioma. For these TCRs, the target antigens are not known. Here immunoSEQ multiplex PCR was the method, and the copy in TCRdb shows in-frame clones only, minus some. The sample holds around 60,000 clones; over 80% are singletons and the top ten take about 3.8%. The material sequenced was PBMCs, taken from a glioma patient whose treatment included an IDH1 peptide vaccine. The receptors stem from a man aged 30 to 45 with glioma. The CDR3 runs from the conserved cysteine through the conserved F or W. The D gene is left open where the match is weak. The listing skips clone size in some rows; elsewhere it reads once, few, many or a size class.

cdr3_length,clone_size,v_call,d_call,j_call,cdr3_aa,cdr3_nt
15,NA,TRBV15,NA,TRBJ1-5,CATSRDLGSNQPQHF,TGTGCCACCAGCAGAGATTTGGGTAGCAATCAGCCCCAGCATTTT
16,NA,TRBV9,NA,TRBJ2-3,CASSPGTGGGTDTQYF,TGTGCCAGCAGCCCCGGGACAGGCGGGGGAACGGATACGCAGTATTTT
15,NA,TRBV6-5,NA,TRBJ2-7,CASRNDGGTAYEQYF,TGTGCCAGCAGGAACGACGGGGGCACGGCCTACGAGCAGTACTTC
15,NA,TRBV5-1,TRBD1,TRBJ1-1,CASSALTGDGTEAFF,TGCGCCAGCAGCGCATTGACAGGGGATGGCACTGAAGCTTTCTTT
11,NA,TRBV30,NA,TRBJ1-2,CAWSQVSGYTF,TGTGCCTGGAGTCAGGTTTCTGGCTACACCTTC
16,once,TRBV13,NA,TRBJ1-6,CASSFRGGGLDSPLHF,TGTGCCAGCAGCTTCAGGGGCGGGGGGCTGGATTCACCCCTCCACTTT
15,NA,TRBV19,NA,TRBJ1-5,CASELTDWGNQPQHF,TGTGCCAGTGAACTGACGGACTGGGGCAATCAGCCCCAGCATTTT
12,NA,TRBV7-6,TRBD1,TRBJ2-2,CASSRQGGELFF,TGTGCCAGCAGCAGACAGGGAGGGGAGCTGTTTTTT
18,NA,TRBV4-1,NA,TRBJ1-3,CASSQIPWDSSSGNTIYF,TGCGCCAGCAGCCAGATCCCGTGGGACTCTAGCTCTGGAAACACCATATATTTT
14,once,TRBV5-8,NA,TRBJ2-7,CASSPTVVAGEQYF,TGTGCCAGCAGCCCGACGGTTGTTGCGGGCGAGCAGTACTTC
12,NA,TRBV27,TRBD1,TRBJ2-1,CASGDRSNEQFF,TGTGCCAGCGGGGACAGGTCGAATGAGCAGTTCTTC
18,NA,TRBV5-1,NA,TRBJ2-5,CASSRGADGPSYQETQYF,TGCGCCAGCAGCCGCGGGGCGGATGGTCCTTCGTACCAAGAGACCCAGTACTTC
14,NA,TRBV4-1,NA,TRBJ2-5,CASSQYAVQETQYF,TGCGCCAGCAGCCAGTACGCGGTACAAGAAACCCAGTACTTC
17,NA,TRBV11-2,TRBD2,TRBJ2-3,CASSLETGTSVTDTQYF,TGTGCCAGCAGCTTGGAGACCGGGACTAGCGTCACAGATACGCAGTATTTT
17,NA,TRBV2,NA,TRBJ2-6,CASSSGSRSSGANVLTF,TGTGCCAGCAGTTCGGGCTCCCGGAGCTCTGGGGCCAACGTCCTGACTTTC
15,NA,TRBV7-9,NA,TRBJ2-7,CASSSPLRGSYEQYF,TGTGCCAGCAGCTCCCCCCTCAGGGGCTCCTACGAGCAGTACTTC
14,NA,TRBV19,NA,TRBJ1-2,CASREMTANYGYTF,TGTGCCAGTAGAGAGATGACAGCTAACTATGGCTACACCTTC
14,once,TRBV2,NA,TRBJ1-4,CASSEGRINEKLFF,TGTGCCAGCAGTGAGGGGCGGATTAATGAAAAACTGTTTTTT
13,NA,TRBV6-5,NA,TRBJ1-2,CASSRTTSYGYTF,TGTGCCAGCAGTCGGACAACATCCTATGGCTACACCTTC
15,NA,TRBV27,NA,TRBJ1-5,CASSLMPRLGQPQHF,TGTGCCAGCAGTTTAATGCCCCGCTTGGGACAGCCCCAGCATTTT
15,NA,TRBV21-1,NA,TRBJ2-1,CASSRGQGCNNEQFF,TGTGCCAGCAGCAGGGGACAGGGGTGTAACAATGAGCAGTTCTTC
15,NA,TRBV7-2,TRBD1,TRBJ1-1,CASSPPDRGNAEAFF,TGTGCCAGCAGCCCCCCCGACAGGGGGAACGCTGAAGCTTTCTTT
18,NA,TRBV15,NA,TRBJ1-1,CATSRDLAPRVWNTEAFF,TGTGCCACCAGCAGAGATCTTGCCCCCCGGGTGTGGAACACTGAAGCTTTCTTT
11,NA,TRBV30,NA,TRBJ2-2,CAWSATTELFF,TGTGCCTGGAGTGCCACCACGGAGCTGTTTTTT
13,NA,TRBV6-5,NA,TRBJ1-1,CASSFVVNTEAFF,TGTGCCAGCAGCTTCGTAGTGAACACTGAAGCTTTCTTT
13,NA,TRBV12-5,NA,TRBJ2-2,CASGLGYTGELFF,TGTGCTAGTGGTTTGGGGTACACCGGGGAGCTGTTTTTT
15,few,TRBV4-1,NA,TRBJ1-2,CASSQNTQMSYGYTF,TGCGCCAGCAGCCAAAATACACAAATGAGCTATGGCTACACCTTC
15,few,TRBV2,NA,TRBJ1-2,CASSVDGERAHGYTF,TGTGCCAGCAGTGTGGACGGAGAAAGAGCCCATGGCTACACCTTC
18,NA,TRBV11-2,TRBD1,TRBJ2-7,CASSLRDRGLMYSYEQYF,TGTGCCAGCAGCTTACGGGACAGGGGGCTAATGTACTCCTACGAGCAGTACTTC
15,NA,TRBV7-9,TRBD2,TRBJ2-5,CASSSAGGPGETQYF,TGTGCCAGCAGCTCTGCGGGGGGGCCTGGAGAGACCCAGTACTTC
15,NA,TRBV10-2,NA,TRBJ1-5,CASSPQGTANQPQHF,TGCGCCAGCAGTCCGCAAGGGACGGCTAATCAGCCCCAGCATTTT
16,NA,TRBV4-1,TRBD1,TRBJ2-2,CASSQATGPNTGELFF,TGCGCCAGCAGCCAAGCGACAGGGCCGAACACCGGGGAGCTGTTTTTT
15,NA,TRBV6-5,TRBD1,TRBJ1-2,CASSTRTGGNYGYTF,TGTGCCAGCAGTACTCGGACAGGGGGCAACTATGGCTACACCTTC
12,NA,TRBV18,NA,TRBJ2-7,CASSPLNYEQYF,TGTGCCAGCTCACCACTAAACTACGAGCAGTACTTC
18,NA,TRBV10-3,NA,TRBJ2-1,CAISEASGQGISYNEQFF,TGTGCCATCAGTGAGGCCTCGGGGCAGGGGATAAGCTACAATGAGCAGTTCTTC
13,NA,TRBV6-4,TRBD1,TRBJ2-1,CASSAYRGNEQFF,TGTGCCAGCAGTGCCTACAGGGGAAATGAGCAGTTCTTC
13,NA,TRBV9,NA,TRBJ1-1,CASSGRVRTEAFF,TGTGCCAGCAGCGGCAGGGTAAGGACTGAAGCTTTCTTT
15,once,TRBV6-1,TRBD1,TRBJ1-5,CASSGSGGVNQPQHF,TGTGCCAGCAGTGGGTCAGGGGGGGTCAATCAGCCCCAGCATTTT
14,NA,TRBV27,TRBD1,TRBJ1-4,CASSLGTGFEKLFF,TGTGCCAGCAGTTTGGGGACAGGGTTTGAAAAACTGTTTTTT
14,NA,TRBV18,NA,TRBJ2-5,CASSPASRGETQYF,TGTGCCAGCTCACCTGCATCTAGGGGGGAGACCCAGTACTTC
13,NA,TRBV28,NA,TRBJ2-1,CASSSGLRDEQFF,TGTGCCAGCAGTTCGGGGCTTAGGGATGAGCAGTTCTTC
14,NA,TRBV5-6,NA,TRBJ1-2,CASSLLGRATGYTF,TGTGCCAGCAGCTTGCTGGGCAGGGCTACGGGCTACACCTTC
16,NA,TRBV5-4,NA,TRBJ2-4,CASSLGGQGVKNIQYF,TGTGCCAGCAGCTTGGGCGGCCAGGGAGTCAAAAACATTCAGTACTTC
11,NA,TRBV10-2,NA,TRBJ2-3,CASSEGRVKYF,TGCGCCAGCAGTGAGGGCAGGGTAAAGTATTTT
13,NA,TRBV29-1,NA,TRBJ2-1,CSVGGGSYNEQFF,TGCAGCGTGGGGGGAGGCTCCTACAATGAGCAGTTCTTC
16,NA,TRBV7-8,NA,TRBJ2-1,CASSIGGDWRYNEQFF,TGTGCCAGCAGCATAGGGGGGGATTGGAGATACAATGAGCAGTTCTTC
15,NA,TRBV6-5,TRBD1,TRBJ1-2,CASSVYRGQNYGYTF,TGTGCCAGCAGTGTTTACAGGGGGCAGAACTATGGCTACACCTTC
16,NA,TRBV19,NA,TRBJ1-1,CASSTSGTFGGTEAFF,TGTGCCAGTAGTACCTCAGGGACCTTCGGGGGGACTGAAGCTTTCTTT
14,once,TRBV15,NA,TRBJ1-3,CATSPTGPGNTIYF,TGTGCCACCAGTCCGACAGGCCCTGGAAACACCATATATTTT
13,NA,TRBV7-9,NA,TRBJ2-5,CASSPPGGETQYF,TGTGCCAGCAGCCCCCCGGGTGGGGAGACCCAGTACTTC
16,NA,TRBV4-2,NA,TRBJ2-3,CASSQGGTESTDTQYF,TGTGCCAGCAGCCAAGGCGGGACAGAGAGCACAGATACGCAGTATTTT